This T cell receptor (beta chain) is from a study of blood T cell repertoires in COVID-19. Turning to the study itself: The cDNA or gDNA used as material had been derived from T cells, B-cell-depleted T cells, or PBMCs.

This CDR3 comprises 14 residues. The V gene lost 1 base and the J gene lost 5 bases, with 12 bases spanning the gap. Germline V gene lookup returns CDR1 SGHVS and CDR2 FNYEAQ. Data came from immunoSEQ multiplex PCR; TCRdb stores just in-frame clones and leaves some out. The sample consists of about 180,000 clones, 82% of them appearing once. Living in 24 US areas, the participants were between roughly 18 and 89 years of age. This receptor was obtained from a man in his sixties who had recovered from COVID-19. The sequencing input was PBMCs or T cells enriched from blood (not recorded which). The chain links TRBV7-6 to TRBJ2-7; possibly TRBD2 for D (5 bases). The CDR3, as DNA: TGTGCCAGCAGCTTAGGAGGGAATCCGAACGAGCAGTACTTC. Protein: CASSLGGNPNEQYF.